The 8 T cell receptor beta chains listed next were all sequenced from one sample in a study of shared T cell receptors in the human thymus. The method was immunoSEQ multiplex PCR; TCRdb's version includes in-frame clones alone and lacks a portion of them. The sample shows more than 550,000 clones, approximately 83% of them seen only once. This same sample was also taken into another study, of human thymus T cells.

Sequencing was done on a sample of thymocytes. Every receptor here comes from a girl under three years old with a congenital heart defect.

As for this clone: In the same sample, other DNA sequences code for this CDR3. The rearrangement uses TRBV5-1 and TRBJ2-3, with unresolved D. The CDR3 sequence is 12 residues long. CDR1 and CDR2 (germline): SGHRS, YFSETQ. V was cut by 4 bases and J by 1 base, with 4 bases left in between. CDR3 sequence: CASSPCTDTQYF. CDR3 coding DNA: TGCGCCAGCAGCCCCTGCACAGATACGCAGTATTTT.

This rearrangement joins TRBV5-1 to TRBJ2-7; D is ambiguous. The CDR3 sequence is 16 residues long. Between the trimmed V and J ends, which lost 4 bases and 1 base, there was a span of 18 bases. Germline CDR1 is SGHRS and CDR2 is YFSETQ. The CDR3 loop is CASSTWSGPRSYEQYF. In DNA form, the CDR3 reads TGCGCCAGCAGCACCTGGTCCGGTCCACGATCCTACGAGCAGTACTTC.

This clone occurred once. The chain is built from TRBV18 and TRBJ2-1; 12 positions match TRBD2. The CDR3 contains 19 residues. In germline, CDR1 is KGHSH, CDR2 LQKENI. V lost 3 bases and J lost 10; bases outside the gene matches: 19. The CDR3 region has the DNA TGTGCCAGCTCACCTTACAGCCCCCACGCTAGCGGGGGGGCAGTGGAGCAGTTCTTC. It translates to CASSPYSPHASGGAVEQFF.

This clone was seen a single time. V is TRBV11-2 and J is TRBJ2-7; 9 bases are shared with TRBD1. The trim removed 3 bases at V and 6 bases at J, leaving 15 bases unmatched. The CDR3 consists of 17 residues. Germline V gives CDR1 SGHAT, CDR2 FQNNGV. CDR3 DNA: TGTGCCAGCAGCTTCACGTACAGGGGGCGTCCTACGGGCGAGCAGTACTTC. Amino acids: CASSFTYRGRPTGEQYF.

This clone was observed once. The CDR3 is CASSSGPRGRATEAFF. For the CDR3, the DNA is TGTGCCAGCAGCAGCGGACCTAGGGGGCGCGCCACTGAAGCTTTCTTT. The chain recombines TRBV5-6 with TRBJ1-1, with 7 bases fitting TRBD1. Trimming took 4 bases from V and 4 from J; bases not matched to a gene: 13. The CDR3 sequence is 16 residues long. CDR1 is SGHDT and CDR2 is YYEEEE in the germline V gene. Complete variable domain (other parts from reference TRBV5-6 and TRBJ1-1): DAGVTQSPTHLIKTRGQQVTLRCSPKSGHDTVSWYQQALGQGPQFIFQYYEEEERQRGNFPDRFSGHQFPNYSSELNVNALLLGDSALYLCASSSGPRGRATEAFFGQGTRLTVV.

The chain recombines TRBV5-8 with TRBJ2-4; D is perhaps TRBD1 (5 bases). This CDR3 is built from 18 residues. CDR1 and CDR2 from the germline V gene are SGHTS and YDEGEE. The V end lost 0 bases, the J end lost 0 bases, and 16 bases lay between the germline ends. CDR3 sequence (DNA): TGTGCCAGCAGCTTGGTGGGGCCTCCTGAGCTAGCCAAAAACATTCAGTACTTC. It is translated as CASSLVGPPELAKNIQYF.

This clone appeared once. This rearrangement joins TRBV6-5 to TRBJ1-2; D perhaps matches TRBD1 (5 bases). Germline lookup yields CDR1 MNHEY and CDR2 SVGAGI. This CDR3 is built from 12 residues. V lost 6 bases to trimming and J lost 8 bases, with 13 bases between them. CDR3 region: CASSPGGAGYTF. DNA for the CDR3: TGTGCCAGCAGCCCCGGGGGTGCAGGCTACACCTTC.

CDR3 DNA sequence: TGTGCCTGGAGTGTACCCAGTCACAATGAGCAGTTCTTC. Its translation is CAWSVPSHNEQFF. The gene calls are TRBV30 and TRBJ2-1; D gene uncertain. The germline CDR1 and CDR2 sequences are GTSNPN and SVGIG (reference sequence). The CDR3 is 13 amino acids. V lost 0 bases and J lost 5, with 8 bases in between.